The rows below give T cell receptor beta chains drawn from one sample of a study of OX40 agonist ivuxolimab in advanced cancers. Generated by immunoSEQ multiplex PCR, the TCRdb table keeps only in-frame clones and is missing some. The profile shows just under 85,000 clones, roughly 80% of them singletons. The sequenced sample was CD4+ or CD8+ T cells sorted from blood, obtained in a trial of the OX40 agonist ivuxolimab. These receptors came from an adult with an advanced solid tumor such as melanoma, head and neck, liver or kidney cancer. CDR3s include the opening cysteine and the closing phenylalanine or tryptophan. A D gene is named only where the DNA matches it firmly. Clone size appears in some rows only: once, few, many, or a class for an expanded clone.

TGTGCCAGTAGTATAAGCACAGTAAGGACTGAAGCTTTCTTT CASSISTVRTEAFF TRBJ1-1 - - TRBV19
TGTGCCAGCAGCCTTAATCGCGAGACCCAGTACTTC CASSLNRETQYF TRBJ2-5 - - TRBV7-2
TGCGCCAGCAGTTCTTCCGGGACTAGCTGGGAGACCCAGTACTTC CASSSSGTSWETQYF TRBJ2-5 TRBD2 once TRBV5-1
TGCGCCAGTAAAAAGCGGATCTCTAGCACAGATACGCAGTATTTT CASKKRISSTDTQYF TRBJ2-3 - once TRBV10-1
TGTGCCAGCAGTCCCGGACAGGGGGCATTCAATGAGCAGTTCTTC CASSPGQGAFNEQFF TRBJ2-1 TRBD1 once TRBV6-4
TGTGCCAGCAGTCTTATAGCAAGCACAGATACGCAGTATTTT CASSLIASTDTQYF TRBJ2-3 - - TRBV2
TGTGCCAGCAGTGCCACAGGTTACGGGGAGCTGTTTTTT CASSATGYGELFF TRBJ2-2 - - TRBV25-1
TGTGCCAGCAGTCGTGGCACTGAAGCTTTCTTT CASSRGTEAFF TRBJ1-1 - - TRBV6-6
TGTGCCATCACCCCCACAGAGAAGGTCGCTGAAGCTTTCTTT CAITPTEKVAEAFF TRBJ1-1 - - TRBV10-3
TGTGCCAGCACCAACCCAGGCCACTACGAGCAGTACTTC CASTNPGHYEQYF TRBJ2-7 - - TRBV5-6
TGTGCCATCAGTGCAGGGCTGCGGTACAATGAGCAGTTCTTC CAISAGLRYNEQFF TRBJ2-1 - - TRBV10-3
TGTGCCAGTAGTATCCAGGGGGGCACTACCGAGCAGTACTTC CASSIQGGTTEQYF TRBJ2-7 - once TRBV19
TGTGCCATCAGTGAAGGGACAGGGGGCTACGAGCAGTACTTC CAISEGTGGYEQYF TRBJ2-7 TRBD1 - TRBV10-3
TGTGCCTGGAGTGTATTCGCAACTAATGAAAAACTGTTTTTT CAWSVFATNEKLFF TRBJ1-4 - - TRBV30
TGTGCCAGCTCACCACCCTTCGAGCCCGGGAGCACCGGGGAGCTGTTTTTT CASSPPFEPGSTGELFF TRBJ2-2 - - TRBV18
TGCAGCGTTGCCGACAGGGTGTCTAATAGCAATCAGCCCCAGCATTTT CSVADRVSNSNQPQHF TRBJ1-5 TRBD1 - TRBV29-1
TGTGCCAGCAGACTCCCGAAAGGAGAAAAACTGTTTTTT CASRLPKGEKLFF TRBJ1-4 - - TRBV28